One TCR beta chain is described in this entry. The target antigen is unknown. This sample stems from a study of shared clonotypes between healthy human individuals. Study-wide points: It was anticipated that sequencing depth would influence how many clonotypes donors shared. Relative to memory subsets, naive subsets generally showed larger estimated richness.

In the naive CD8 group, cells lacked CD45RO and were positively selected for CCR7, so terminally differentiated effector memory CD45RA+ cells were left out. Losses at the gene ends were 4 bases for V and 5 bases for J; bases not matched to a gene: 6. CDR3 size: 14 residues. Germline assignment: CDR1 LNHDA and CDR2 SQIVND (reference sequence). Methods used by the authors: ImmunoSEQ sequences covered only the junction and lacked quality scores; filtering therefore differed. TCRdb's table, derived via immunoSEQ multiplex PCR, lists solely in-frame clones and lacks some. The DNA gave D and trimming, while V, J and clone size come from that table. The sample has 750,000 to 1,000,000 clones; almost 95% are singletons.

Sample: naive CD8+ T cells sorted from blood. The V call is TRBV19, the J call TRBJ2-5, with 8 bases matching TRBD1. The TCR sequence derives from a man aged 30 to 45 in good health. CDR3 nucleotide sequence: TGTGCCAGTAGTAGGGACAGGATCTTGGAGACCCAGTACTTC. It yields the protein CASSRDRILETQYF.